These T cell receptor beta chains were read from a single sample in a study of cytomegalovirus exposure and HLA in healthy donors. This table comes from immunoSEQ multiplex PCR, and its TCRdb copy is limited to in-frame clones, with some not included. The profile shows 50,000 to 65,000 clones, just under 95% of them singletons. Sequencing was carried out using PBMCs. The receptors originated from a woman aged 18 to 35 in good health and CMV-seropositive. Each CDR3 is given with its conserved first and last residue. The D gene is left open where the match is weak. Part of the rows lack a size; the others show once, few, many or a class for expanded clones.

clone size	V gene	J gene	D gene	CDR3 DNA	CDR3 protein
once	TRBV9	TRBJ2-3	TRBD2	TGTGCCAGCAGCAAAAGCGGGATAGCGGGAAACACAGATACGCAGTATTTT	CASSKSGIAGNTDTQYF
.	TRBV10-1	TRBJ2-7	.	TGCGCCAGCAGTGAGTTACAGATCTACGAGCAGTACTTC	CASSELQIYEQYF
.	TRBV5-1	TRBJ2-7	TRBD1	TGCGCCAGCAGCGTCCGGGACAGGGTGTACGAGCAGTACTTC	CASSVRDRVYEQYF
.	TRBV5-1	TRBJ2-7	.	TGCGCCAGCAGCCCTACGGCAGGGACTTCCTACGAGCAGTACTTC	CASSPTAGTSYEQYF
.	TRBV6-1	TRBJ1-3	.	TGTGCCAGCAGTGAAGCCCGCAGCTCTGGAAACACCATATATTTT	CASSEARSSGNTIYF
.	TRBV18	TRBJ2-1	.	TGTGCCAGCTCACCTTTAGGGGAAAACAATGAGCAGTTCTTC	CASSPLGENNEQFF
.	TRBV2	TRBJ2-7	TRBD1	TGTGCCAGCAATCCGAGACAGGGATACGAGCAGTACTTC	CASNPRQGYEQYF
once	TRBV7-3	TRBJ2-5	TRBD1	TGTGCCAGCAGCCGGACAGGGCGAAAGACCCAGTACTTC	CASSRTGRKTQYF
.	TRBV27	TRBJ2-1	TRBD2	TGTGCCAGCAGGGGAGCGGGGGGGCGAAATGAGCAGTTCTTC	CASRGAGGRNEQFF
.	TRBV7-8	TRBJ1-4	TRBD1	TGTGCCAGCAGCAACCTTGGACAGGGTGTCGAAAAACTGTTTTTT	CASSNLGQGVEKLFF
.	TRBV2	TRBJ1-2	TRBD1	TGTGCCAGCAGTCCGCTCCGGACAGGGGTGGATGGCTACACCTTC	CASSPLRTGVDGYTF
.	TRBV9	TRBJ2-3	.	TGTGCCAGCAGCGGTAGGCGGGTAGGTGGCAGTTCCGCGCACCCTCGCACAGATACGCAGTATTTT	CASSGRRVGGSSAHPRTDTQYF
.	TRBV15	TRBJ1-2	.	TGTGCCACCAGCACGGAGCACCAGACAGGAGCCTCCTATGGCTACACCTTC	CATSTEHQTGASYGYTF
.	TRBV5-1	TRBJ2-7	TRBD1	TGCGCCAGCAGCTTATCGGGACAGCGATTCTACGAGCAGTACTTC	CASSLSGQRFYEQYF
.	TRBV4-1	TRBJ2-5	.	TGCGCCAGCAGCCCCCGATCGCTTAGTAGCATCGAGACCCAGTACTTC	CASSPRSLSSIETQYF
.	TRBV15	TRBJ1-2	TRBD1	TGTGCCACCAGCAGAGACAATACAGGGGTCTACACCTTC	CATSRDNTGVYTF
.	TRBV2	TRBJ2-7	.	TGTGCCAGCAATAACATGATCATGCCCTACGAGCAGTACTTC	CASNNMIMPYEQYF
.	TRBV6-1	TRBJ1-1	.	TGTGCCAGCAGGGAACTCTCAGGGAACACTGAAGCTTTCTTT	CASRELSGNTEAFF
.	TRBV15	TRBJ1-1	TRBD1	TGTGCCACCAGCAGAGTAGGACAGGGACCGAACACTGAAGCTTTCTTT	CATSRVGQGPNTEAFF
.	TRBV5-1	TRBJ2-3	.	TGCGCCAGTACTATAGCGGATGCTAGCACAGATACGCAGTATTTT	CASTIADASTDTQYF
.	TRBV28	TRBJ2-7	.	TGTGCCAGCAGTTTATTGTCTGAACCAGGGGCCTACGAGCAGTACTTC	CASSLLSEPGAYEQYF
.	TRBV2	TRBJ2-2	.	TGTGCCAGCATGGGGGCCTTGAACACCGGGGAGCTGTTTTTT	CASMGALNTGELFF
once	TRBV5-4	TRBJ2-1	.	TGTGCCAGCGGGAGGTCAAACAATGAGCAGTTCTTC	CASGRSNNEQFF
.	TRBV28	TRBJ1-5	.	TGTGCCAGCAGTAGTAGGGGCGTTCAGCCCCAGCATTTT	CASSSRGVQPQHF
.	TRBV28	TRBJ1-2	.	TGTGCCAGCAGTGGCTCCCAATCACAAAACTATGGCTACACCTTC	CASSGSQSQNYGYTF
.	TRBV30	TRBJ1-1	.	TGTGCCTGGAGCGGAGCGGGGGCGGGACAACCAAACATGAACACTGAAGCTTTCTTT	CAWSGAGAGQPNMNTEAFF
.	TRBV9	TRBJ2-2	TRBD2	TGTGCCAGCAGCGTAGATGGGTGGGAGGGCCCTGTCGGGGAGCTGTTTTTT	CASSVDGWEGPVGELFF
.	TRBV28	TRBJ2-7	TRBD2	TGTGCCAGCAGTTTTGGGCGGGAGGTGTCCTACGAGCAGTACTTC	CASSFGREVSYEQYF
.	TRBV4-1	TRBJ1-1	TRBD1	TGCGCCAGCAGCCAACCAGGGGGCTTGGATGTACGTGATGAAGCTTTCTTT	CASSQPGGLDVRDEAFF
.	TRBV9	TRBJ2-7	TRBD1	TGTGCCAGCAGCGTCCGGGACAGGCAACACGAGCAGTACTTC	CASSVRDRQHEQYF
few	TRBV6-5	TRBJ1-2	TRBD1	TGTGCCAGCAGTGTCGACAGGGTTGGCGGCTACACCTTC	CASSVDRVGGYTF
.	TRBV30	TRBJ1-1	.	TGTGCAGTTATAGACGCGGGGAAGACTGAAGCTTTCTTT	CAVIDAGKTEAFF
once	TRBV7-3	TRBJ2-1	.	TGTGCCAGCAGCTTATGGCAGGGGCGGAACAATGAGCAGTTCTTC	CASSLWQGRNNEQFF
once	TRBV28	TRBJ1-5	.	TGTGCCAGCACAGGGCCCGGGGGGTATCAGCCCCAGCATTTT	CASTGPGGYQPQHF
.	TRBV5-1	TRBJ2-1	TRBD1	TGCGCCAGCAGCTTGACCGGACAGGGATCCTACAATGAGCAGTTCTTC	CASSLTGQGSYNEQFF
few	TRBV7-2	TRBJ2-1	.	TGTGCCAGCAGCTCCCGCCTAGATTACAATGAGCAGTTCTTC	CASSSRLDYNEQFF
once	TRBV6-1	TRBJ1-4	.	TGTGCCAGCAGTGGACAGACAACTAATGAAAAACTGTTTTTT	CASSGQTTNEKLFF
.	TRBV28	TRBJ1-2	.	TGTGCCAGCACTGTAATGTCGGGGGTTACAGGCTACACCTTC	CASTVMSGVTGYTF
.	TRBV7-8	TRBJ2-2	TRBD1	TGTGCCAGCAGCCACAGGGGGCCGGACACCGGGGAGCTGTTTTTT	CASSHRGPDTGELFF
.	TRBV4-3	TRBJ2-2	.	TGCGCCAGCAGCCAAGAGGTGTCCGGGGGAATCACCACCGGGGAGCTGTTTTTT	CASSQEVSGGITTGELFF
.	TRBV10-3	TRBJ1-4	TRBD1	TGTGCCATCAGTGAAGCCCGGACAGGGTATGAAAAACTGTTTTTT	CAISEARTGYEKLFF
.	TRBV7-7	TRBJ2-2	TRBD2	TGTGCTAGCACCGAAAAGCGGGGCGGGGAGCTGTTTTTT	CASTEKRGGELFF
.	TRBV5-1	TRBJ2-1	TRBD1	TGCGCCAGCAGCTTGGGAGGGGACAGCTACTACAATGAGCAGTTCTTC	CASSLGGDSYYNEQFF
.	TRBV7-2	TRBJ1-2	.	TGTGCCAGCAGCTACCGGGACACCTCTCCCTATGGCTACACCTTC	CASSYRDTSPYGYTF
.	TRBV29-1	TRBJ2-7	.	TGCAGCGTTGAACGAGGAGGCTACGAGCAGTACTTC	CSVERGGYEQYF
.	TRBV5-1	TRBJ1-5	.	TGCGCCAGCAGCTCTGGACTAGACAATCAGCCCCAGCATTTT	CASSSGLDNQPQHF